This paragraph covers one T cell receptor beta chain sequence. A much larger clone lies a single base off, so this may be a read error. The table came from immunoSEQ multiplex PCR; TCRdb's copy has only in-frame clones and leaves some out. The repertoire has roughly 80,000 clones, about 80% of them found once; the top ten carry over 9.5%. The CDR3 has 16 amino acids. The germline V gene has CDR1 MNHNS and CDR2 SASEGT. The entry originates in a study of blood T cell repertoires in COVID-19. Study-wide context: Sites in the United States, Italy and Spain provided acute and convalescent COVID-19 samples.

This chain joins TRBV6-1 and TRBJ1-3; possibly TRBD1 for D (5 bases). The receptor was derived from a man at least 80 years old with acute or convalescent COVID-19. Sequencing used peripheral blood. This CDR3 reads CVSSDLGQGGRNTIYF. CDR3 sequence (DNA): TGTGTCAGCAGTGATTTGGGTCAGGGTGGGAGAAACACCATATATTTT.